The entry below describes one T cell receptor (beta chain). The sample comes from a study of blood T cell repertoires in COVID-19. Study in general: The United States, Italy and Spain were the sources of the acute and convalescent COVID-19 samples.

TCRdb's table, derived via immunoSEQ multiplex PCR, lists solely in-frame clones and lacks some. This sample yields over 200,000 clones, of which roughly 87% are seen a single time; 1.9% belongs to the top ten. V gave up 6 bases and J gave up 3 bases, with 14 bases separating them. CDR3 length: 15 amino acids. Looked up from germline, CDR1 is MRHNA and CDR2 is SNTAGT. Sequencing was done on a sample of peripheral blood. The TCR sequence derives from a middle-aged man with active or convalescent COVID-19. This chain connects TRBV6-4 to TRBJ2-2, with D possibly matching TRBD1 (6 bases). The CDR3 sequence is CASSKRGIHTGELFF. CDR3 DNA sequence: TGTGCCAGCAGCAAAAGGGGGATTCACACCGGGGAGCTGTTTTTT.